Detailed here is one T cell receptor (beta chain). The record originates from a study of shared clonotypes between healthy human individuals. The assay was immunoSEQ multiplex PCR, and TCRdb's table has in-frame clones only and misses some. The sample includes a few hundred thousand clones, approximately 65% of them seen just once. Caucasian adults residing in Nashville, Tennessee made up all the donors. Material for sequencing was memory CD4+ T cells sorted from blood. Subset denoted: CD45RA-negative fraction. The sequence derives from a man aged 25 to 40 in good health.

The CDR3 sequence is CATSRDNTVRTAFF. The CDR3, as DNA: TGTGCCACCAGCAGAGATAACACGGTGCGTACGGCTTTCTTT. V usage is TRBV15 and J usage is TRBJ1-1, with D uncertain. V gave up 0 bases and J gave up 11 bases, with 16 bases separating them. The CDR3 is 14 amino acids. Germline V gives CDR1 LNHNV, CDR2 YYDKDF (reference sequence).